The entry that follows covers one T cell receptor (beta chain) sequence. Its target is unknown. Researchers reported that TCR beta cDNA libraries carried unique molecular identifiers. Once roughly 0.85 to 11 million T cells were used, about 510,000 cDNA molecules resulted. TCRdb reanalysed the PCR reads using MiXCR and keeps one entry per CDR3 protein. The table has about 770,000 distinct CDR3 sequences, about half seen once; the top ten hold over 4.5%. The data originate from a study of post-analysis software for immune sequencing data. Across the study: Included courses were relapsing-remitting and secondary progressive multiple sclerosis; progressive-relapsing multiple sclerosis was also included. Study conclusions and caveats: F measure clustering grouped samples strongly by preparation batch. Included in a set of roughly five TRBV segments more frequent in patients than controls were TRBV5-6, TRBV5-1 and TRBV20-1.

Trimming cost V 0 bases and J 6 bases, with 12 bases left between them. The CDR3 contains 14 residues. CDR1 and CDR2 from the germline V gene are LGHDT and YNNKEL (reference sequence). The V call is TRBV3-1, the J call TRBJ2-7; D gene unclear. The sequence derives from a girl aged 5-17 years with multiple sclerosis. Sequences were obtained from blood. Written as DNA, the CDR3 is TGTGCCAGCAGCCAAGATCACCCTCAGTCCGAGCAGTACTTC. It yields the protein CASSQDHPQSEQYF.